These 26 T cell receptor beta chains were sequenced from one sample in a study of T-cell reconstitution after alpha-beta-depleted transplantation in children. Unique molecular identifiers were used to barcode this TCRbeta library. TCRdb re-called the PCR reads through MiXCR, storing one row per CDR3 protein. This sample has about 500,000 distinct CDR3 sequences; about 31% occur once, and the top ten carry 2% to 2.5%. This sample comprised PBMCs from the stem cell graft donor, obtained from the stem cell graft. The receptor set was obtained from a human donor who donated a stem cell graft to a child with aplastic anemia.

In its sample, this clonotype was seen many times. J is TRBJ2-3 and V is TRBV28; no clear D. The CDR3 loop spans 13 amino acids. V was clipped by 6 bases and J by 1 base, with 8 bases between them. Germline loops: CDR1 MDHEN, CDR2 SYDVKM. This CDR3 reads CASRAGGTDTQYF. CDR3 nucleotide sequence: TGTGCCAGCAGGGCTGGGGGCACAGATACGCAGTATTTT.

The chain links TRBV2 to TRBJ2-3, with D tentatively TRBD2 (6 bases). CDR1 and CDR2 from the germline V gene are SNHLY and FYNNEI. Trimming stripped 0 bases from V and 4 bases from J, with 8 bases between. The CDR3 extends over 14 amino acids. The CDR3 is CASSEAPSADTQYF. The CDR3 coding sequence is TGTGCCAGCAGTGAAGCCCCTAGCGCAGATACGCAGTATTTT.

The rearrangement uses TRBV11-2 and TRBJ2-1, with D possibly being TRBD1 or TRBD2 (5 bases each). V dropped 5 bases and J dropped 2 bases, with 16 bases sitting between them. This CDR3 has 16 residues. The germline V gene encodes CDR1 SGHAT and CDR2 FQNNGV. The CDR3 reads CASSPTGPWAYNEQFF. CDR3 in DNA: TGTGCCAGCAGCCCGACGGGGCCGTGGGCCTACAATGAGCAGTTCTTC.

This clonotype was detected a few times. J is TRBJ1-1 and V is TRBV9, with 11 bases lining up with TRBD1. Germline V gene sequence: CDR1 SGDLS, CDR2 YYNGEE. V was clipped by 0 bases and J by 7 bases; unmatched bases: 8. The CDR3 is 16 residues long. The CDR3 nucleotides are TGTGCCAGCAGCGTAGGGGGACAGGGGGGACAAATTGAAGCTTTCTTT. It is translated as CASSVGGQGGQIEAFF.

This clonotype was detected a few times. The chain has TRBV18 and TRBJ1-1, with D unclear. The CDR3 spans 14 residues. The V and J ends lost 3 bases and 7 bases respectively, with 15 bases between them. The germline CDR1 and CDR2 sequences are KGHSH and LQKENI. The CDR3 region is CASSPSFGSHEAFF. The CDR3, as DNA: TGTGCCAGCTCACCCTCGTTCGGGTCACATGAAGCTTTCTTT.

V is TRBV5-6 and J is TRBJ1-5; D gene unclear. CDR1 is SGHDT, CDR2 YYEEEE, per germline. CDR3 length: 14 amino acids. V was pared by 1 base and J by 5 bases, with 10 bases between. The CDR3 nucleotides are TGTGCCAGCAGCTTGATGGCAGGTGATCAGCCCCAGCATTTT. It is translated as CASSLMAGDQPQHF.

The V gene is TRBV3-1, the J gene TRBJ1-2; TRBD1 is a possible D gene (6 bases). The ends were cut back, 2 bases at V and 4 bases at J, with 8 bases in the middle. This CDR3 has 13 amino acids. Germline V gene sequence: CDR1 LGHDT, CDR2 YNNKEL (reference sequence). The CDR3 spells CASSQQGPYGYTF. The CDR3 nucleotides are TGTGCCAGCAGCCAACAGGGGCCCTATGGCTACACCTTC.

The genes are TRBV13 and TRBJ2-3, with 7 bases matching TRBD2. CDR3 length equals 15 residues. Germline loops: CDR1 PRHDT, CDR2 FYEKMQ (reference sequence). Losses at the gene ends were 0 bases for V and 4 bases for J; bases not matched to a gene: 4. CDR3 protein: CASSLGAGESDTQYF. CDR3 sequence (DNA): TGTGCCAGCAGCTTAGGGGCGGGAGAGTCAGATACGCAGTATTTT.

This clonotype was detected only a few times. The chain uses TRBV20-1 and TRBJ1-1, with 9 bases fitting TRBD1. The CDR3 length is 14 residues. The germline gives CDR1 DFQATT, CDR2 SNEGSKA (reference sequence). V lost 1 base and J lost 11; bases outside the gene matches: 11. This CDR3 reads CSARAIATGGGAFF. DNA for the CDR3: TGCAGTGCTAGAGCCATTGCGACAGGGGGTGGGGCTTTCTTT.

This chain uses TRBV28 with TRBJ1-1; D not resolved. Germline values: CDR1 MDHEN, CDR2 SYDVKM. This CDR3 spans 13 amino acids. CDR3 sequence reads: CGSESARNTEAFF. Here the CDR3 DNA reads TGTGGATCCGAGTCAGCGAGGAACACTGAAGCTTTCTTT.

This clonotype appeared a few times. The chain couples TRBV24-1 to TRBJ2-5, with 14 bases aligning to TRBD2. The CDR3 runs 18 residues. V was clipped by 1 base and J by 5 bases; unmatched bases: 8. Germline CDR1 KGHDR, CDR2 SFDVKD. The CDR3 coding sequence is TGTGCCACCAGTGATTTTCGGGGGACTAGCGGGAGTCCGGAGACCCAGTACTTC. Protein sequence: CATSDFRGTSGSPETQYF.

This chain connects TRBV27 to TRBJ1-1, with D unclear. The CDR3 totals 13 residues. V was pared by 2 bases and J by 1 base, with 5 bases between. Germline V gene data show CDR1 as MNHEY and CDR2 as SMNVEV (reference sequence). The CDR3 nucleotides read TGTGCCAGCAGTTTACACAGGAACACTGAAGCTTTCTTT. Encoded protein: CASSLHRNTEAFF.

This clonotype was seen more than once but under ten times. The chain joins TRBV5-5 to TRBJ1-2, with 8 bases lining up with TRBD1. Unmatched junction bases numbered 8, after V lost 3 bases and J lost 4 bases. CDR1 and CDR2 (germline): SGHKS, YYEKEE (reference sequence). The CDR3 consists of 15 residues. DNA for the CDR3: TGTGCCAGCAGCTCACGGACAGGGAATTCCTATGGCTACACCTTC. This sequence encodes CASSSRTGNSYGYTF.

The gene calls are TRBV18 and TRBJ2-7; TRBD2 aligns across 11 bases. CDR1 KGHSH and CDR2 LQKENI come from the germline V gene. Trimming took 0 bases from V and 7 from J; bases not matched to a gene: 8. The CDR3 runs 16 residues. CDR3 amino acids: CASSPPLLAGAVEQYF. The DNA for the CDR3 is TGTGCCAGCTCACCACCCCTACTAGCGGGAGCCGTAGAGCAGTACTTC. Supplemented by reference TRBV18 and TRBJ2-7, the full variable domain reads NAGVMQNPRHLVRRRGQEARLRCSPMKGHSHVYWYRQLPEEGLKFMVYLQKENIIDESGMPKERFSAEFPKEGPSILRIQQVVRGDSAAYFCASSPPLLAGAVEQYFGPGTRLTVT.

This clonotype turned up a few times. The chain carries TRBV10-3 and TRBJ1-6; unclear D gene. V dropped 2 bases and J dropped 5 bases, with 7 bases sitting between them. This CDR3 region has 14 residues. Germline CDR1 reads ENHRY; CDR2 reads SYGVKD. The CDR3 reads CAISENSHNSPLHF. The CDR3 DNA follows: TGTGCCATCAGTGAGAACAGTCATAATTCACCCCTCCACTTT.

This clonotype turned up a few times. The J gene is TRBJ2-1, the V gene TRBV12-3 or TRBV12-4, with D unclear. This CDR3 comprises 13 residues. Deletions cut 3 bases from V and 4 bases from J, with 7 bases between. The CDR3 DNA sequence: TGTGCCAGCAGTTTGGTACAGTACAATGAGCAGTTCTTC. Translating it yields CASSLVQYNEQFF.

The sample holds a few counts of this clonotype. The rearrangement uses TRBV7-2 and TRBJ2-7; 12 bases are a match to TRBD1. CDR3 length equals 17 residues. Germline V gene data show CDR1 as SGHTA and CDR2 as FQGNSA. The V gene end was trimmed by 0 bases and the J gene end by 4 bases; junction bases not matched to a gene: 7. DNA for the CDR3: TGTGCCAGCAGCTTAGCGGAACCGGGACAGGGGGCTTACGAGCAGTACTTC. This sequence encodes CASSLAEPGQGAYEQYF. The variable domain in full, with the rest retrieved from reference TRBV7-2 and TRBJ2-7, is GAGVSQSPSNKVTEKGKDVELRCDPISGHTALYWYRQSLGQGLEFLIYFQGNSAPDKSGLPSDRFSAERTGGSVSTLTIQRTQQEDSAVYLCASSLAEPGQGAYEQYFGPGTRLTVT.

This clonotype has a handful of counts. This chain connects TRBV11-2 to TRBJ2-7; the D gene is possibly TRBD2 (6 bases). The CDR3 is 15 residues long. V was shortened by 5 bases and J by 0 bases, with 14 bases between the two germline ends. Germline CDR1 SGHAT, CDR2 FQNNGV. The CDR3 here is CASSTRGSGSYEQYF. DNA for the CDR3: TGTGCCAGCAGCACCCGGGGGAGCGGCTCCTACGAGCAGTACTTC.

This clonotype was counted between two and nine times. The chain uses TRBV29-1 and TRBJ2-3; possibly TRBD1 for D (6 bases). Germline V CDR1 and CDR2: SQVTM, ANQGSEA. V shed 3 bases and J shed 6 bases, with 13 bases lying between them. The CDR3 loop spans 13 amino acids. The CDR3, as DNA: TGCAGCGTTGATTTCAGGGGATACGATACGCAGTATTTT. Amino acid sequence: CSVDFRGYDTQYF.

The sample holds a few counts of this clonotype. This chain connects TRBV20-1 to TRBJ2-5; D is possibly TRBD1 (5 bases). Trimming took off 6 bases at V and 5 bases at J, with 25 bases between the two ends. Germline lookup yields CDR1 DFQATT and CDR2 SNEGSKA (reference sequence). The CDR3 runs 16 residues. The CDR3 sequence: CSAPSQHRWSDETQYF. CDR3 coding DNA: TGCAGTGCACCCTCCCAACACAGGTGGTCAGACGAGACCCAGTACTTC.

The V and J genes are TRBV20-1 and TRBJ2-7; the match to TRBD2 covers 9 bases. The CDR3 loop spans 14 amino acids. Germline CDR1 and CDR2: DFQATT and SNEGSKA (reference sequence). The J segment lost 3 bases and the V segment lost 3 bases, leaving 6 bases of the junction unmatched. CDR3 nucleotide sequence: TGCAGTGCTAGTCTTCCTAGCGGGATCTACGAGCAGTACTTC. Amino acids: CSASLPSGIYEQYF.

The chain has TRBV28 and TRBJ2-7; the D gene is possibly TRBD1 (5 bases). The CDR3 has 13 amino acids. Looked up from germline, CDR1 is MDHEN and CDR2 is SYDVKM. Trimming removed 1 base at V and 5 bases at J, with 9 bases between. DNA of the CDR3: TGTGCCAGCAGTTTATCAGGGTACGACGAGCAGTACTTC. Protein: CASSLSGYDEQYF. Complete variable domain (other parts from reference TRBV28 and TRBJ2-7): DVKVTQSSRYLVKRTGEKVFLECVQDMDHENMFWYRQDPGLGLRLIYFSYDVKMKEKGDIPEGYSVSREKKERFSLILESASTNQTSMYLCASSLSGYDEQYFGPGTRLTVT.

The rearrangement uses TRBV29-1 and TRBJ1-1; D remains ambiguous. V was trimmed by 6 bases and J by 8 bases, leaving 10 bases between them. The CDR3 totals 10 residues. Germline V gives CDR1 SQVTM, CDR2 ANQGSEA. The CDR3 is CSVEDPEAFF. CDR3 sequence (DNA): TGCAGCGTAGAGGATCCGGAAGCTTTCTTT.

The chain joins TRBV6-2 or TRBV6-3 to TRBJ2-7; possibly TRBD2 for D (6 bases). The germline V gene encodes CDR1 MNHEY and CDR2 SVGEGT. This CDR3 spans 15 amino acids. Trimming stripped 5 bases from V and 3 bases from J, with 17 bases between. The DNA of the CDR3 is TGTGCCAGCAGTGAGGTGGGGGGTGACATCTACGAGCAGTACGTC. Its translation: CASSEVGGDIYEQYV.

The gene calls are TRBV7-9 and TRBJ2-7; possibly TRBD1 for D (7 bases). The CDR3 is 17 residues long. The germline gives CDR1 SEHNR, CDR2 FQNEAQ (reference sequence). V was cut by 5 bases and J by 2 bases, with 22 bases left in between. The CDR3 DNA is TGTGCCAGCAGCCCTGGGCTACAGGGGCGGGAAACCTACGAGCAGTACTTC. It is translated as CASSPGLQGRETYEQYF.

This CDR3 reads CASSPSPLNTEAFF. The CDR3 DNA reads as TGTGCCAGCAGCCCCAGTCCCCTGAACACTGAAGCTTTCTTT. The chain links TRBV7-2 to TRBJ1-1; D call uncertain. V gave up 5 bases and J gave up 0 bases, with 10 bases separating them. Germline V gene sequence: CDR1 SGHTA, CDR2 FQGNSA. CDR3 length: 14 residues.